These T cell receptor beta chains were read from a single sample in a study of blood T cell repertoires in COVID-19. Here immunoSEQ multiplex PCR was the method, and the copy in TCRdb shows in-frame clones only, minus some. The repertoire consists of tens of thousands of clones, with approximately 85% occurring once and the leading ten covering roughly 9.7%. Specimen: peripheral blood. These receptors came from a man aged 55 to 70 with COVID-19, enrolled during active disease. The CDR3 runs from the conserved cysteine through the conserved F or W. D genes are given only for firm matches.

>NA|TRBV11-2|TRBJ1-1
TGTGCCAGCAGCGTACCCTCGGGGGGATTGCTGAACACTGAAGCTTTCTTT
CASSVPSGGLLNTEAFF
>NA|TRBV29-1|TRBJ1-2
TGCAGCGTTGGAACTGGGGAGGTGGGCTACACCTTC
CSVGTGEVGYTF
>TRBD2|TRBV10-2|TRBJ2-5
TGCGCCAGCCTCGGCCAGCGGGGGGAACAAGAGACCCAGTACTTC
CASLGQRGEQETQYF
>TRBD1|TRBV7-9|TRBJ1-5
TGTGCCAGCCAGGGGGGCAATCAGCCCCAGCATTTT
CASQGGNQPQHF
>TRBD2|TRBV10-3|TRBJ2-7
TGTGCCACCGCCCCGGGACTAGCGTCTTACGAGCAGTACTTC
CATAPGLASYEQYF
>TRBD1|TRBV9|TRBJ2-1
TGTGCCAGCAGCCCCAGGCTTAGACAGGGAAGCTCCTACAATGAGCAGTTCTTC
CASSPRLRQGSSYNEQFF
>TRBD1|TRBV18|TRBJ1-2
TGTGCCAGCTCACCCTATACCTTGGGCCGGGACAGGGGTGGCGGCTACACCTTC
CASSPYTLGRDRGGGYTF
>TRBD1|TRBV12-3/TRBV12-4|TRBJ1-2
TGTGCCAGCAGTTTGGGCAGGGGGCATGGCTACACCTTC
CASSLGRGHGYTF
>TRBD1|TRBV5-1|TRBJ2-7
TGCGCCAGCAGCTTCCGATCGGTTGACAGGGGATCCTACGAGCAGTACTTC
CASSFRSVDRGSYEQYF
>NA|TRBV28|TRBJ1-3
TGTGCCAGCAGCTTTGGAGGGTCTGGAAACACCATATATTTT
CASSFGGSGNTIYF
>NA|TRBV27|TRBJ1-1
TGTGCCAGCAGTCCCCTCGGGGTATTGAACACTGAAGCTTTCTTT
CASSPLGVLNTEAFF
>TRBD2|TRBV3-1/TRBV3-2|TRBJ2-1
TGTGCCAGCAGCCCGATGGCGGGGGGCCCTATCTTC
CASSPMAGGPIF
>TRBD2|TRBV5-4|TRBJ2-7
TGTGCCAGCAGCTTCCTAGCGGGAGAGGCCTACGAGCAGTACTTC
CASSFLAGEAYEQYF